This is a list of T cell receptor beta chains from one sample in a study of shared clonotypes between healthy human individuals. The method was immunoSEQ multiplex PCR; TCRdb's version includes in-frame clones alone and lacks a portion of them. This sample has some 1,600,000 clones, with under 99% found just once. What was sequenced was naive CD4+ T cells sorted from blood. The receptors come from a man between 25 and 39 years old in good health. Both conserved end residues are part of each CDR3. A D gene is named only where the DNA matches it firmly. Part of the rows lack a size; the others show once, few, many or a class for expanded clones.

TRBD2	TRBJ2-1	.	TRBV25-1	TGTGCCAGCACTGGACTAGCGAGTCATGAGCAGTTCTTC	CASTGLASHEQFF
.	TRBJ1-1	.	TRBV18	TGTGCCAGCGGTTCGACGGACCGCACTGAAGCTTTCTTT	CASGSTDRTEAFF
TRBD1	TRBJ2-1	.	TRBV9	TGTGCCAGCAGCGCCGGACAGGGGGCCTACAATGAGCAGTTCTTC	CASSAGQGAYNEQFF
TRBD2	TRBJ2-3	.	TRBV5-1	TGCGCCAGCAGCTCCAGGACTAGCGGGAGGACAGATACGCAGTATTTT	CASSSRTSGRTDTQYF
.	TRBJ2-1	.	TRBV4-1	TGCGCCAGCAGCCTAGCGGAAGGGGCGGTTAGTGAGCAGTTCTTC	CASSLAEGAVSEQFF
TRBD1	TRBJ2-5	.	TRBV5-1	TGCGCCAGCAGCCCGGCGGGACAGGGGGCGGGAGAGACCCAGTACTTC	CASSPAGQGAGETQYF
.	TRBJ1-2	.	TRBV28	TGTGCCAGCAGTTTAAGCAGGCCGAACTATGGCTACACCTTC	CASSLSRPNYGYTF
TRBD1	TRBJ2-7	.	TRBV9	TGTGCCAGCAGCGTAGACGTGACAGGGTTCTTTGAGCAGTACTTC	CASSVDVTGFFEQYF
.	TRBJ2-7	.	TRBV4-2	TGTGCCAGCAGCCAAGCCCCCCATAGACAGCAATACGAGCAGTACTTC	CASSQAPHRQQYEQYF
TRBD2	TRBJ2-1	.	TRBV10-2	TGCGCCATCACTAGCGGGACCTCCTACAATGAGCAGTTCTTC	CAITSGTSYNEQFF
.	TRBJ1-5	.	TRBV2	TGTGCCAGCAGTCCCCTGAGCGGGAGCAATCAGCCCCAGCATTTT	CASSPLSGSNQPQHF
.	TRBJ1-5	.	TRBV19	TGTGCCAGTAGTAGTTCCCGAGGGCAGCCCCAGCATTTT	CASSSSRGQPQHF
TRBD2	TRBJ2-1	.	TRBV28	TGTGCCAGCAATCTAGCGGGAGCAATTAATGAGCAGTTCTTC	CASNLAGAINEQFF
.	TRBJ2-7	.	TRBV18	TGTGCCAGCTCACCAGATGCTAGAAACGAGCAGTACTTC	CASSPDARNEQYF
TRBD1	TRBJ1-2	.	TRBV6-1	TGTGCCAGCGGAAGGACAGGCAACTATGGCTACACCTTC	CASGRTGNYGYTF
.	TRBJ1-5	.	TRBV19	TGTGCCAGTAGTATACGGAGGATCAGCAATCAGCCCCAGCATTTT	CASSIRRISNQPQHF
.	TRBJ2-2	.	TRBV28	TGTGCCAGCGACACAGGGTATAGGGCCGGGGAGCTGTTTTTT	CASDTGYRAGELFF
TRBD2	TRBJ2-1	.	TRBV5-1	TGCGCCAGCAGCCCTGGGTGGGGCGGGAGTAAGAATGAGCAGTTCTTC	CASSPGWGGSKNEQFF
TRBD1	TRBJ2-5	.	TRBV7-9	TGTGCCAGCAGCCTTCGGACAGGGGTGGAGACCCAGTACTTC	CASSLRTGVETQYF
TRBD2	TRBJ2-3	.	TRBV5-1	TGCGCCAGCAGCTCCCAGGCGACTAGCGCGCCAGATACGCAGTATTTT	CASSSQATSAPDTQYF
.	TRBJ2-5	.	TRBV15	TGTGCCACCAGCAGAGATCCAGGGGTGGAGACCCAGTACTTC	CATSRDPGVETQYF
TRBD1	TRBJ2-7	.	TRBV11-2	TGTGCCAGCAGCTTCCGGGACAGGGGGAAGAACAATCCCCCGTCTGTGCAGTACTTC	CASSFRDRGKNNPPSVQYF
.	TRBJ1-2	.	TRBV9	TGTGCCAGCAGCACCAGGGATCGTGGCTACACCTTC	CASSTRDRGYTF
.	TRBJ2-7	.	TRBV12-2	TGTGCAAGTCGCCGAGAAGGACTAGCGGAACCAACCTACGAGCAGTACTTC	CASRREGLAEPTYEQYF
.	TRBJ2-1	.	TRBV11-3	TGTGCCAGCAGCTTACGGCGGGACAGCAATGAGCAGTTCTTC	CASSLRRDSNEQFF
TRBD1	TRBJ1-2	.	TRBV7-2	TGTGCCAGCAGCTTGACAGGGATGAGCTATGGCTACACCTTC	CASSLTGMSYGYTF
TRBD1	TRBJ2-5	.	TRBV10-3	TGTGCCATCAGTGAACGGGACAGGCAAGAGACCCAGTACTTC	CAISERDRQETQYF
TRBD1	TRBJ2-5	.	TRBV11-2	TGTGCCAGCAGCTTAGACAGGGGGCCTCAAGAGACCCAGTACTTC	CASSLDRGPQETQYF
.	TRBJ2-5	once	TRBV7-8	TGTGCCAGTAGTATAGTAGCCCAAGAGACCCAGTACTTC	CASSIVAQETQYF
.	TRBJ2-2	.	TRBV28	TGTGCCAGCAGTTCCTCGGACAAGAACACCGGGGAGCTGTTTTTT	CASSSSDKNTGELFF
TRBD1	TRBJ2-1	.	TRBV5-1	TGCGCCAGCAGCCCGGACAGGGGGAAATACAATGAGCAGTTCTTC	CASSPDRGKYNEQFF
TRBD2	TRBJ2-5	.	TRBV4-3	TGCGCCAGCAGCCAAGCCGCAGCGGGAGGGGGTGGACAAGAGACCCAGTACTTC	CASSQAAAGGGGQETQYF
.	TRBJ1-1	.	TRBV2	TGTGCCAGCAGAAGACAGTATCCAGACACTGAAGCTTTCTTT	CASRRQYPDTEAFF
TRBD2	TRBJ2-6	.	TRBV9	TGTGCCAGCAGCGCACGGGGAGGGAGAAACTCTGGGGCCAACGTCCTGACTTTC	CASSARGGRNSGANVLTF
.	TRBJ2-2	once	TRBV9	TGTGCCAGCAGCGTAGTTGGGGGGACTACCGGGGAGCTGTTTTTT	CASSVVGGTTGELFF
TRBD2	TRBJ2-1	.	TRBV29-1	TGCAGCTCTGGGGGCGAACTAGCGGGGCTCGGCTCCTACAATGAGCAGTTCTTC	CSSGGELAGLGSYNEQFF
TRBD1	TRBJ1-1	once	TRBV2	TGTGCCAGCAGGACGGGACAGGGCATGAACACTGAAGCTTTCTTT	CASRTGQGMNTEAFF
TRBD1	TRBJ2-1	once	TRBV7-2	TGTGCCAGCAGCTTAGGGGACAGGGTCTCCTACAATGAGCAGTTCTTC	CASSLGDRVSYNEQFF
TRBD1	TRBJ2-5	.	TRBV5-1	TGCGCCAGCAGCGGGGGACAGCTCCAAGAGACCCAGTACTTC	CASSGGQLQETQYF
TRBD2	TRBJ2-3	.	TRBV14	TGTGCCAGCAGCCAAGCGCTAGCGGGAGGGCCAGATACGCAGTATTTT	CASSQALAGGPDTQYF
.	TRBJ2-7	.	TRBV5-1	TGCGCCAGCAGCTTTACGGGAAGCTCCTACGAGCAGTACTTC	CASSFTGSSYEQYF
.	TRBJ2-2	.	TRBV27	TGTGCCAGCAGTTTTGTTCCTCCCACCGGGGAGCTGTTTTTT	CASSFVPPTGELFF
.	TRBJ2-7	.	TRBV28	TGTGCCAGCAGCTATCGCGTCTACGAGCAGTACTTC	CASSYRVYEQYF
.	TRBJ2-7	.	TRBV11-2	TGTGCCAGCAGCTTTGGCGGGGTGGAGCAGTACTTC	CASSFGGVEQYF
TRBD2	TRBJ2-3	.	TRBV7-7	TGTGCTAGCAGCTTGACTAGCGGGAGCACAGATACGCAGTATTTT	CASSLTSGSTDTQYF
.	TRBJ1-5	.	TRBV19	TGTGCCAGTAGTATACGAGGGAGGGAACAGCCCCAGCATTTT	CASSIRGREQPQHF
TRBD2	TRBJ2-2	.	TRBV28	TGTGCCAGTCAAAATCCCGGGACTAGCGGGAACACCGGGGAGCTGTTTTTT	CASQNPGTSGNTGELFF
.	TRBJ2-6	.	TRBV29-1	TGCAGCGTTGAATCTGGGGCCAACGTCCTGACTTTC	CSVESGANVLTF
.	TRBJ2-5	.	TRBV4-1	TGCGCCAGCAGCCAAGTTGGCCCTGGGACCCAGTACTTC	CASSQVGPGTQYF
.	TRBJ1-1	.	TRBV5-4	TGTGCCAGCAGCTTCGGAATAGAAGGCAACACTGAAGCTTTCTTT	CASSFGIEGNTEAFF
.	TRBJ2-7	.	TRBV30	TGTGCCTGGAACCCCGGGACAATCTACGAGCAGTACTTC	CAWNPGTIYEQYF
TRBD1	TRBJ2-3	.	TRBV5-1	TGCGCCAGCAGCACGGGACAGGGTACAGATACGCAGTATTTT	CASSTGQGTDTQYF
.	TRBJ2-5	.	TRBV5-1	TGCGCCAGCAAGTCTTCGAGAGGGGGGGCAGAGACCCAGTACTTC	CASKSSRGGAETQYF
TRBD1	TRBJ1-1	.	TRBV2	TGTGCCAGCAGGATACAGGGGGCGCAGAACACTGAAGCTTTCTTT	CASRIQGAQNTEAFF
TRBD1	TRBJ1-5	.	TRBV12-5	TGTGCTAGTGGTTTTCGGGACAGAGATAATCAGCCCCAGCATTTT	CASGFRDRDNQPQHF
.	TRBJ2-5	.	TRBV9	TGTGCCAGCAGCCAAGACCCCAGAGAGACCCAGTACTTC	CASSQDPRETQYF